What follows are 22 T cell receptor beta chains derived from one specimen sequenced in a study of Graves' ophthalmopathy and Graves' hyperthyroidism. RNA served as the template for amplifying TCR beta CDR3 regions. Second-round multiplex PCR came after first-round RT-PCR with HTBI primers. TCRdb analysed the multiplex PCR reads with MiXCR anew, one entry per CDR3 protein. The sample lists hundreds of thousands of distinct CDR3 sequences, approximately 21% seen once, with under 3.5% in the top ten. Input material: peripheral blood. Receptors were obtained from a woman under 30 with stable Graves' hyperthyroidism.

This clonotype was counted ten times or more. The V call is TRBV19, the J call TRBJ1-1; D is ambiguous. V lost 6 bases, J lost 5 bases, and 13 bases lay in between. CDR3 size: 13 residues. CDR1 LNHDA and CDR2 SQIVND come from the germline V gene (reference sequence). CDR3 sequence: CASSPSTRTEAFF. CDR3 DNA: TGTGCCAGTAGCCCCAGCACCAGGACTGAAGCTTTCTTT.

This clonotype was observed many times. In this CDR3 the conserved last residue, phenylalanine or tryptophan, is missing, so a read error is likely. The chain is built from TRBV2 and TRBJ1-1, with D maybe TRBD1 (5 bases). There are 13 residues in the CDR3. The V end was cut by 4 bases, the J end by 3 bases, with 9 bases between. The V gene's germline CDR1 is SNHLY and CDR2 FYNNEI. CDR3 nucleotides: TGTGCCAGCAGTGTTTTAGGGGACACTGAAGCTTTCCTT. Encoded protein: CASSVLGDTEAFL.

The CDR3 spells CASSLGGFTGGSGANVLTF. For the CDR3, the DNA is TGTGCCAGCAGCTTAGGCGGATTTACAGGGGGATCTGGGGCCAACGTCCTGACTTTC. The chain is built from TRBV11-2 and TRBJ2-6; 8 nucleotides align to TRBD1. The length of the CDR3 is 19 residues. The J segment lost 1 base and the V segment lost 1 base, leaving 9 bases of the junction unmatched. Germline-derived CDR1 and CDR2 are SGHAT and FQNNGV. Together with reference TRBV11-2 and TRBJ2-6, the CDR3 gives the full variable domain: EAGVAQSPRYKIIEKRQSVAFWCNPISGHATLYWYQQILGQGPKLLIQFQNNGVVDDSQLPKDRFSAERLKGVDSTLKIQPAKLEDSAVYLCASSLGGFTGGSGANVLTFGAGSRLTVL.

This clonotype was seen many times. The rearrangement links TRBV4-1 to TRBJ1-1; no definite D call. Trimming took off 2 bases at V and 0 bases at J, with 13 bases between the two ends. This CDR3 has 16 amino acids. Germline CDR1 is MGHRA and CDR2 is YSYEKL. CDR3 sequence reads: CASSQWAGILNTEAFF. The CDR3, as DNA: TGCGCCAGCAGCCAATGGGCGGGGATCTTGAACACTGAAGCTTTCTTT.

This clonotype was observed many times. V is TRBV12-3 or TRBV12-4 and J is TRBJ2-5, with D hard to call. The CDR3 spans 14 residues. V lost 3 bases and J 1 base, leaving 9 bases between the germline ends. The CDR3 nucleotides are TGTGCCAGCAGTTTGGCCCCTCTCCAAGAGACCCAGTACTTC. Translated: CASSLAPLQETQYF.

The table lists this clonotype with many counts. J is TRBJ2-7 and V is TRBV7-9; unclear D gene. Germline assignment: CDR1 SEHNR and CDR2 FQNEAQ (reference sequence). The V gene lost 4 bases and the J gene lost 2 bases, with 9 bases spanning the gap. The CDR3 extends over 13 amino acids. This CDR3 reads CASSSLVAYEQYF. The CDR3 region has the DNA TGTGCCAGCAGCTCGCTAGTCGCCTACGAGCAGTACTTC.

This clonotype was detected ten times or more. This chain connects TRBV2 to TRBJ1-3; D is perhaps TRBD1 (5 bases). Germline V lookup: CDR1 SNHLY, CDR2 FYNNEI. V lost 9 bases to trimming and J lost 2 bases, with 8 bases between them. This CDR3 is 12 amino acids long. CDR3 in amino acids: CARTGAGNTIYF. The CDR3, as DNA: TGTGCCAGAACAGGTGCTGGAAACACCATATATTTT.

This sequence joins TRBV6-2 or TRBV6-3 and TRBJ1-5; D gene ambiguous. The V gene's germline CDR1 is MNHEY and CDR2 SVGEGT. V was cut by 2 bases and J by 4 bases, with 12 bases left in between. CDR3 length: 15 residues. CDR3 loop: CASSYRNVGNQPQHF. The CDR3 DNA reads TGTGCCAGCAGTTACCGGAATGTAGGGAATCAGCCCCAGCATTTT.

This clonotype has ten or more counts. This sequence joins TRBV2 and TRBJ1-1; D is perhaps TRBD1 (5 bases). V lost 2 bases and J lost 1, with 11 bases in between. Germline lookup yields CDR1 SNHLY and CDR2 FYNNEI. The CDR3 is made up of 15 amino acids. In nucleotides, the CDR3 is TGTGCCAGCAGTGAAAATGAGGGGTGGAACACTGAAGCTTTCTTT. This sequence encodes CASSENEGWNTEAFF.

The sample holds many counts of this clonotype. This chain uses TRBV6-5 with TRBJ1-1; 7 nucleotides agree with TRBD1. The CDR3 spans 12 residues. Germline V gene data show CDR1 as MNHEY and CDR2 as SVGAGI. After removal of 6 bases from V and 8 bases from J, the junction contained 6 bases not matched to a gene. The CDR3 nucleotides read TGTGCCAGCAGCCGAGGACAGGAAGAAGCTTTCTTT. Protein: CASSRGQEEAFF.

This chain uses TRBV10-3 with TRBJ2-3; 8 positions agree with TRBD1. The germline gives CDR1 ENHRY, CDR2 SYGVKD. Trimming took 2 bases from V and 5 from J; bases not matched to a gene: 9. There are 16 residues in the CDR3. CDR3 sequence: CAISEGTGDLVDTQYF. CDR3 DNA: TGTGCCATCAGTGAGGGGACAGGCGATTTGGTAGATACGCAGTATTTT.

Note on this clonotype: This may come from a read error, since a much larger clone is one base off. V is TRBV13 and J is TRBJ1-2; D is possibly TRBD1 (6 bases). This CDR3 is built from 15 residues. From germline, CDR1 is PRHDT and CDR2 FYEKMQ (reference sequence). The CDR3 DNA follows: TGTGCCAGCACCCTAGGGGGGGGGACTAACTATGGCTACGCCTTC. It encodes CASTLGGGTNYGYAF.

This clonotype was detected a few times. The rearrangement joins TRBV7-2 to TRBJ2-3; 8 bases fit TRBD2. Unmatched junction bases numbered 6, after V lost 8 bases and J lost 2 bases. Germline V gene lookup returns CDR1 SGHTA and CDR2 FQGNSA. The CDR3 loop spans 14 amino acids. CDR3 nucleotide sequence: TGTGCCAGCCACGGGAGGGGTCCCACAGATACGCAGTATTTT. Residues: CASHGRGPTDTQYF.

Points on this clonotype: A read error may explain this, as a much larger clone is one base away. CDR3 DNA: TGTGCCAGCAGCCGTTATAGCGGAGGGGTCGATGAGCAGTACTTC. This gives the protein CASSRYSGGVDEQYF. The chain joins TRBV12-3 or TRBV12-4 to TRBJ2-7, with D possibly matching TRBD2 (6 bases). The V gene lost 6 bases and the J gene lost 7 bases, with 22 bases spanning the gap. The CDR3 totals 15 residues.

This clonotype has a count of ten or more. The chain carries TRBV12-3 or TRBV12-4 and TRBJ1-2; D perhaps matches TRBD1 (6 bases). Trimming took 10 bases from V and 5 from J, leaving 11 bases between them. CDR3 length: 11 residues. The CDR3 is CAIQGRYGYTF. The DNA for the CDR3 is TGTGCCATACAGGGCCGGTATGGCTACACCTTC.

This clonotype was picked up many times. V and J are TRBV20-1 and TRBJ2-7; a weak D match, TRBD2 (6 bases). The CDR3 sequence is 12 residues long. Trimming pared 7 bases from V and 1 base from J, leaving 11 bases between. CDR1 and CDR2 from the germline V gene are DFQATT and SNEGSKA (reference sequence). In DNA, the CDR3 is TGCAGTGGCCACGGGACTTCCTACGAGCAGTACTTC. Protein: CSGHGTSYEQYF.

This clonotype has at least ten counts. The gene calls are TRBV19 and TRBJ1-2; D uncertain. Germline values: CDR1 LNHDA, CDR2 SQIVND (reference sequence). CDR3 length: 15 residues. V was shortened by 0 bases and J by 2 bases, with 10 bases between the two germline ends. The CDR3 DNA is TGTGCCAGTAGTATAGATTTACCGGGGAACTATGGCTACACCTTC. Translated, it gives CASSIDLPGNYGYTF.

This clonotype was counted at least ten times. This chain uses TRBV19 with TRBJ1-5, with D hard to call. The CDR3 is made up of 16 amino acids. Trimming pared 5 bases from V and 1 base from J, leaving 15 bases between. The germline gives CDR1 LNHDA, CDR2 SQIVND (reference sequence). CDR3 residues: CASSPGWSVSNQPQHF. CDR3 DNA sequence: TGTGCCAGTAGTCCAGGATGGAGTGTGAGCAATCAGCCCCAGCATTTT.

This clonotype was observed many times. J is TRBJ2-7 and V is TRBV10-3; D is undetermined. The CDR3 runs 12 residues. V dropped 1 base and J dropped 5 bases, with 6 bases sitting between them. Per germline, CDR1 ENHRY and CDR2 SYGVKD. CDR3 residues: CAISEFMDEQYF. For the CDR3, the DNA is TGTGCCATCAGTGAGTTTATGGACGAGCAGTACTTC.

This clonotype was seen ten or more times. The chain joins TRBV5-1 to TRBJ1-1, with TRBD1 matching over 7 bases. This CDR3 has 13 residues. Unmatched junction bases numbered 10, after V lost 4 bases and J lost 10 bases. The germline V gene has CDR1 SGHRS and CDR2 YFSETQ. CDR3 amino acids: CASSLGEGAGAFF. The CDR3 DNA is TGCGCCAGCAGCCTCGGAGAGGGGGCGGGAGCTTTCTTT.

This clonotype was counted ten times or more. V and J are TRBV6-5 and TRBJ1-6; no clear D gene. V lost 0 bases, J lost 0 bases, and 12 bases lay in between. Germline V gene lookup returns CDR1 MNHEY and CDR2 SVGAGI. The CDR3 runs to 18 residues. Here the CDR3 reads CASSYSRPVSSYNSPLHF. DNA for the CDR3: TGTGCCAGCAGTTACTCGAGGCCCGTCAGCTCCTATAATTCACCCCTCCACTTT.

This clonotype was seen many times. This sequence joins TRBV20-1 and TRBJ2-4; 11 bases agree with TRBD2. The CDR3 consists of 15 residues. V lost 3 bases, J lost 2 bases, and 3 bases stayed unmatched. Germline-derived CDR1 and CDR2 are DFQATT and SNEGSKA (reference sequence). CDR3 DNA: TGCAGTGCTAGTTCTAGCGGGAGGTCCAAAAACATTCAGTACTTC. Translated, it gives CSASSSGRSKNIQYF.